This TCR beta chain appears in the sequencing data of a study of blood T cell repertoires in COVID-19 (dated by TCRdb to the early 2020s). Background on the whole study: Samples covering the acute and convalescent phases of COVID-19 were provided by collaborators in the United States, Italy and Spain. A freely available public database, intended as a resource for researchers studying the immune response to SARS-CoV-2, is where the repertoires were released. The material from the prospective study consisted of cDNA or gDNA derived from T cells, B-cell-depleted T cells, or PBMCs. Where available, HLA class I and class II types were obtained from metadata supplied by the sample provider rather than from assay-based typing. The dataset comprised deeply sampled blood TCRbeta repertoires from subjects exposed to, actively infected with, or recovered from COVID-19. The sample metadata nearly always contained a de-identified subject ID, COVID-19 status, age in years and sex. The samples were drawn from two sources: the first 160 participants of the ongoing ImmuneRACE study, and over 950 subjects contributed by 6 global collaborators. Findings and caveats that apply to the study as a whole: The quantity of clinical and demographic metadata differed by source and by participant and was supplied without curation.

CDR1 and CDR2, looked up from the germline V gene, are SGHNT and YENEEA. From its cysteine to its phenylalanine, the CDR3 spans 13 amino acids. CDR3 DNA only is kept here, 39 bases in frame from base 1. The V end gives up 6 bases and the J end 2 bases, leaving 4 bases in the junction not matched to a gene. The immunoSEQ Assay, a bias-controlled multiplex PCR, was used to amplify TCRbeta CDR3 regions from genomic DNA. The authors' pipeline ran thus. Within the assay, amplification of reference gene primers was used to estimate how many nucleated cells each sample contained. To quantify the absolute abundance of each unique TCRbeta CDR3 rearrangement, sequence reads were collapsed and filtered. For each sample, productive Simpson clonality was calculated by taking the square root of Simpson's diversity index across productive rearrangements. TCRdb took this table from immuneACCESS and kept in-frame rearrangements with V and J called. Such tables lack part of the clones; where checked against another copy, unresolved V genes explain under half of the gap, and the rest is unexplained. V, J and clone size reflect that table, while D and trimming were determined from the DNA. The sample table holds over 70,000 clones, of which around 75% were seen once. The top ten constitute approximately 6.3% of the sample.

At one collaborating source in Seattle, patients were enrolled during active infection and were followed longitudinally through the course of disease. Collaborating institutions collected whole blood in K2EDTA tubes following their own protocols. Collaborator samples were shipped for TCRbeta analysis as frozen whole blood, isolated PBMCs, or DNA extracted from either sample type. Comments on this clone: Its target antigen remains unknown. No base quality information exists; no much larger clone differs at one position. The identical CDR3 is also encoded by other nucleotide sequences in the sample.

The origin of this receptor is a man in his 70s with COVID-19, enrolled during active disease. This sequence uses TRBV11-3 and TRBJ2-7, with 7 central nucleotides matching TRBD1. The material sequenced was peripheral blood. For the CDR3, the sequence is CASRGGSTYEQYF. Here is the DNA: TGTGCCAGCAGAGGGGGCAGCACCTACGAGCAGTACTTC.